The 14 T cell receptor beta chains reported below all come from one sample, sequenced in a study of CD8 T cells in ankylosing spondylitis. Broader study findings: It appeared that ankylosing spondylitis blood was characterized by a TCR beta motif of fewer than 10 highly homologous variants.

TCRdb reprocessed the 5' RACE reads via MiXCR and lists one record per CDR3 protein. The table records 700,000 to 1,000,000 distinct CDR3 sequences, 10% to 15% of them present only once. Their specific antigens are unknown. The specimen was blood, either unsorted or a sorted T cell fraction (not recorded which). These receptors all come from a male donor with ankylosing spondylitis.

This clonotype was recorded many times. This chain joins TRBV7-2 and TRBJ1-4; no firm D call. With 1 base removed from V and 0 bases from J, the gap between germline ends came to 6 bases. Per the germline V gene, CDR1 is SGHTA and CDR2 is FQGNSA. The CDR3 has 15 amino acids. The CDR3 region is CASSLVGTTNEKLFF. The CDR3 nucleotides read TGTGCCAGCAGCTTAGTAGGGACAACTAATGAAAAACTGTTTTTT.

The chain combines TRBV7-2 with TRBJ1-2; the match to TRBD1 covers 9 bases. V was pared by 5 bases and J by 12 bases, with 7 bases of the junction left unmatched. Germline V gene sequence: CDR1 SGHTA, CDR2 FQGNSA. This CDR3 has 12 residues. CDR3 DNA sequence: TGTGCCAGCAGCCCCCGGACAGGGGTGAACACCTTC. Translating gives CASSPRTGVNTF.

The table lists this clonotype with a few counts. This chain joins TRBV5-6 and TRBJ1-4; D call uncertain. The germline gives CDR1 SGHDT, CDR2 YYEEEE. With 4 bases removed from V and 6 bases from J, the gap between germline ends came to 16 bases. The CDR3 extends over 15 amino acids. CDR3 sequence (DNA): TGTGCCAGCAGCACCCAAGGACTCAGCGATGAAAAACTGTTTTTT. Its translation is CASSTQGLSDEKLFF.

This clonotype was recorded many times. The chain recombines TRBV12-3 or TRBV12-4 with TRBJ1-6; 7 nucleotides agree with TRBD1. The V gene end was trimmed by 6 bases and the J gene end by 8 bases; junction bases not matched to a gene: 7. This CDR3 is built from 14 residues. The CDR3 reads CASRSPGGDSPLHF. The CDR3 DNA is TGTGCCAGCAGGTCTCCAGGGGGTGATTCACCCCTCCACTTT.

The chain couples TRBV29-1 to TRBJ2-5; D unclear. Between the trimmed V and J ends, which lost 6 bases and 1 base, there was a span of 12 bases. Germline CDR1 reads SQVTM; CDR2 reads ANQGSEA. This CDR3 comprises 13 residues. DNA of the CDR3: TGCAGCGTAGGGTCAGTCTTCCAAGAGACCCAGTACTTC. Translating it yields CSVGSVFQETQYF.

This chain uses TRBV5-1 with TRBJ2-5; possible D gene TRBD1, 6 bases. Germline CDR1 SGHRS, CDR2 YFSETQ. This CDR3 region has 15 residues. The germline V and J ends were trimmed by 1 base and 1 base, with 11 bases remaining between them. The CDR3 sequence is CASSLHVDSQETQYF. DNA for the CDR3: TGCGCCAGCAGCTTGCACGTGGACAGCCAAGAGACCCAGTACTTC. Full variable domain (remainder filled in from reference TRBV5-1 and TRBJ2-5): KAGVTQTPRYLIKTRGQQVTLSCSPISGHRSVSWYQQTPGQGLQFLFEYFSETQRNKGNFPGRFSGRQFSNSRSEMNVSTLELGDSALYLCASSLHVDSQETQYFGPGTRLLVL.

As DNA, the CDR3 is TGTGCCAGCAGTTTCCTAATCGGACAGGGCCCCCTCTACAATGAGCAGTTCTTC. It translates to CASSFLIGQGPLYNEQFF. The rearrangement links TRBV12-3 or TRBV12-4 to TRBJ2-1; 8 nucleotides match TRBD1. The CDR3 has 18 amino acids. Losses at the gene ends were 3 bases for V and 3 bases for J; bases not matched to a gene: 13.

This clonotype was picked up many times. The CDR3 is CASSFRALRDILHF. In DNA form, the CDR3 reads TGTGCCAGCAGCTTTAGGGCCCTTAGGGACATCCTCCACTTT. The V call is TRBV7-2, the J call TRBJ1-6; perhaps TRBD1 as D (6 bases). V shed 3 bases and J shed 15 bases, with 18 bases lying between them. Germline CDR1 is SGHTA and CDR2 is FQGNSA. The CDR3 is made up of 14 amino acids.

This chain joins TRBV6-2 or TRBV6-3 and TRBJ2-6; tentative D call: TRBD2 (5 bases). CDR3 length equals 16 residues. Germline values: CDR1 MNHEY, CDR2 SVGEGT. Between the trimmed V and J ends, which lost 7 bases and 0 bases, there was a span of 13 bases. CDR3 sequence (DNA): TGTGCCAGCATGGACTCTATGCCCTCTGGGGCCAACGTCCTGACTTTC. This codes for CASMDSMPSGANVLTF.

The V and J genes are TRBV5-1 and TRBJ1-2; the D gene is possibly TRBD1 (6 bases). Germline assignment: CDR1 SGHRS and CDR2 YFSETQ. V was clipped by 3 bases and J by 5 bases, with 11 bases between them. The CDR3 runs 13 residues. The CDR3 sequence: CASSSGQWYGYTF. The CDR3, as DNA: TGCGCCAGCAGCTCAGGACAGTGGTATGGCTACACCTTC. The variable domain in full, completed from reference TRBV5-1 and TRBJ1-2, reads KAGVTQTPRYLIKTRGQQVTLSCSPISGHRSVSWYQQTPGQGLQFLFEYFSETQRNKGNFPGRFSGRQFSNSRSEMNVSTLELGDSALYLCASSSGQWYGYTFGSGTRLTVV.

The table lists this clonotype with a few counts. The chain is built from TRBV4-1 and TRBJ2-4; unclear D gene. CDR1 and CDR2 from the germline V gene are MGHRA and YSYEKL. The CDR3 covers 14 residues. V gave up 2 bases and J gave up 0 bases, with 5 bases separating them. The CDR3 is CASSQNLAKNIQYF. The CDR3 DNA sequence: TGCGCCAGCAGCCAAAACTTAGCCAAAAACATTCAGTACTTC.

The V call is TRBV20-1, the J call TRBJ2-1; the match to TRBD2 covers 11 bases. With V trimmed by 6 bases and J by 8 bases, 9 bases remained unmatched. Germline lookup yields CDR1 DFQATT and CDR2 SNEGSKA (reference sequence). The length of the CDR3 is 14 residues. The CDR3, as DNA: TGCAGTGCAATAGCGGGAGGGCCATCAGATGAGCAGTTCTTC. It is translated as CSAIAGGPSDEQFF.

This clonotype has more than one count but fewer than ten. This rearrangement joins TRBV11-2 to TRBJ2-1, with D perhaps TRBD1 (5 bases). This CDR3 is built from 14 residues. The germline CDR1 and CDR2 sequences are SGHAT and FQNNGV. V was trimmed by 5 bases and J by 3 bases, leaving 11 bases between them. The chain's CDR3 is CASSRVTGYNEQFF. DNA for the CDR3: TGTGCCAGCAGCCGCGTAACAGGCTACAATGAGCAGTTCTTC.

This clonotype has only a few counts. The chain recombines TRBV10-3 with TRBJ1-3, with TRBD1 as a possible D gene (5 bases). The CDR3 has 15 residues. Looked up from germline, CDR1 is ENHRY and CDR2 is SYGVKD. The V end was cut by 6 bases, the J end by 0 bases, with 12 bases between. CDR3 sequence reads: CAIRSPTGSGNTIYF. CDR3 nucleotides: TGTGCCATCAGGTCCCCCACAGGCTCTGGAAACACCATATATTTT.